Below, 5 T cell receptor beta chains from the same sample are listed, as sequenced in a study of identical twins. One entry per CDR3 protein results from TCRdb running MiXCR on the 5' RACE reads. There are 450,000 or so distinct CDR3 sequences in the sample; 12% to 15% occur only once, and around 0.48% lies in the top ten. These sequences were also reported in another study, on yellow fever vaccine responses in identical twins.

The specimen was CD4+ T cells sorted from blood. The source is a woman between 18 and 30 years old in good health.

This rearrangement joins TRBV5-1 to TRBJ2-5; 9 bases fit TRBD1. Germline CDR1 is SGHRS and CDR2 is YFSETQ. V lost 3 bases, J lost 7 bases, and 13 bases stayed unmatched. The CDR3 is 16 residues long. CDR3 amino acids: CASSSGPTGGMGTQYF. CDR3 nucleotide sequence: TGCGCCAGCAGCTCCGGCCCCACAGGGGGCATGGGGACCCAGTACTTC.

V gene TRBV16 combines with J gene TRBJ2-7; no reliable D call. CDR3 length: 15 amino acids. Per the germline V gene, CDR1 is KGHSY and CDR2 is FQNENV. V was clipped by 0 bases and J by 1 base, with 10 bases between them. CDR3 nucleotides: TGTGCCAGCAGCCAATCCTACCCGGTATCCTACGAGCAGTACTTC. It yields the protein CASSQSYPVSYEQYF.

V is TRBV10-3 and J is TRBJ2-2; D possibly corresponds to TRBD2 (5 bases). Germline values: CDR1 ENHRY, CDR2 SYGVKD. Between the trimmed V and J ends, which lost 6 bases and 6 bases, there was a span of 8 bases. The CDR3 is 12 residues long. In DNA, the CDR3 is TGTGCCATCAGCGGGGAGCCCGGGGAGCTGTTTTTT. Translating gives CAISGEPGELFF.

This sequence joins TRBV19 and TRBJ2-1; D is possibly TRBD1 (6 bases). This CDR3 has 14 residues. Trimming stripped 5 bases from V and 8 bases from J, with 16 bases between. Germline values: CDR1 LNHDA, CDR2 SQIVND (reference sequence). The CDR3, as DNA: TGTGCCAGTAGTCCTCGACAGGTTTCATATGAGCAGTTCTTC. This encodes CASSPRQVSYEQFF.

The V call is TRBV9, the J call TRBJ2-1, with D maybe TRBD1 (5 bases). The CDR3 length is 15 residues. From germline, CDR1 is SGDLS and CDR2 YYNGEE. V gave up 4 bases and J gave up 3 bases, with 14 bases separating them. The CDR3 loop is CASSPHWGGYNEQFF. CDR3 coding DNA: TGTGCCAGCAGCCCCCACTGGGGCGGCTACAATGAGCAGTTCTTC.